The 21 T cell receptor beta chains reported below all come from one sample, sequenced in a study of blood T cells in healthy people across ages. Primed by a sample-barcoded 5' primer and a J-beta primer mix, a second PCR proceeded for 7 to 11 cycles. In TCRdb, the 5' RACE reads were re-called with MiXCR into one record per CDR3 protein. This table has 1 million to 1.2 million distinct CDR3 sequences, about two fifths appearing once. The sample was blood. These receptors all stem from a young man in good health.

This clonotype was detected only a few times. This chain joins TRBV9 and TRBJ2-3; D may be TRBD1 or TRBD2 (5 bases each). Germline V gene data show CDR1 as SGDLS and CDR2 as YYNGEE. The V and J ends lost 2 bases and 2 bases respectively, with 18 bases between them. The CDR3 sequence is 17 residues long. The CDR3 protein is CASSVGSGPLNTDTQYF. The DNA for the CDR3 is TGTGCCAGCAGCGTCGGTTCGGGACCGCTGAACACAGATACGCAGTATTTT.

The V gene is TRBV5-5, the J gene TRBJ2-3; D possibly corresponds to TRBD2 (5 bases). The V end was cut by 4 bases, the J end by 4 bases, with 16 bases between. The CDR3 runs to 15 residues. Germline-derived CDR1 and CDR2 are SGHKS and YYEKEE (reference sequence). This CDR3 reads CASSSLRTGADTQYF. DNA of the CDR3: TGTGCCAGCAGCAGCTTGCGGACCGGGGCAGATACGCAGTATTTT. Complete variable domain (other parts from reference TRBV5-5 and TRBJ2-3): DAGVTQSPTHLIKTRGQQVTLRCSPISGHKSVSWYQQVLGQGPQFIFQYYEKEERGRGNFPDRFSARQFPNYSSELNVNALLLGDSALYLCASSSLRTGADTQYFGPGTRLTVL.

This clonotype was observed a few times. The rearrangement uses TRBV10-3 and TRBJ1-5; D is undetermined. CDR1 and CDR2 from the germline V gene are ENHRY and SYGVKD. Trimming pared 6 bases from V and 4 bases from J, leaving 7 bases between. The CDR3 is made up of 12 amino acids. CDR3 nucleotide sequence: TGTGCCATCAGGGAAGAGAATCAGCCCCAGCATTTT. Residues: CAIREENQPQHF.

This clonotype came up a few times. V usage is TRBV24-1 and J usage is TRBJ2-3; a weak D match, TRBD1 (5 bases). This CDR3 is 15 amino acids long. Germline V lookup: CDR1 KGHDR, CDR2 SFDVKD. V was trimmed by 0 bases and J by 5 bases, leaving 11 bases between them. CDR3 region: CATSDLGQGKDTQYF. The DNA for the CDR3 is TGTGCCACCAGTGATTTGGGGCAGGGAAAAGATACGCAGTATTTT.

This clonotype showed up just a few times. The chain has TRBV7-2 and TRBJ2-1; D remains ambiguous. V gave up 2 bases and J gave up 9 bases, with 11 bases separating them. Per germline, CDR1 SGHTA and CDR2 FQGNSA. This CDR3 has 13 residues. The CDR3 bases are TGTGCCAGCAGCTTATATGGTGGGGTTGAGCAGTTCTTC. This translates into CASSLYGGVEQFF.

This chain connects TRBV12-5 to TRBJ2-5; D remains unclear. Trimming removed 5 bases at V and 0 bases at J, with 4 bases between. Germline V gene data show CDR1 as LGHNT and CDR2 as FRNRAP. This CDR3 is built from 12 residues. The CDR3: CASGVDQETQYF. CDR3 DNA sequence: TGTGCTAGTGGTGTTGACCAAGAGACCCAGTACTTC.

This clonotype was seen a single time. The gene calls are TRBV10-3 and TRBJ1-1; a weak D match, TRBD1 (6 bases). This CDR3 has 14 residues. Germline V gives CDR1 ENHRY, CDR2 SYGVKD. V dropped 4 bases and J dropped 4 bases, with 13 bases sitting between them. DNA of the CDR3: TGTGCCATCAGTGCGTCAGGGGAAGGCACTGAAGCTTTCTTT. It encodes CAISASGEGTEAFF.

In its sample, this clonotype was seen a few times. This rearrangement joins TRBV9 to TRBJ2-5, with 7 positions matching TRBD2. This CDR3 is 16 amino acids long. V was pared by 4 bases and J by 1 base, with 10 bases of the junction left unmatched. Germline-derived CDR1 and CDR2 are SGDLS and YYNGEE. CDR3 sequence: CASSPRSSGVQETQYF. The CDR3 DNA is TGTGCCAGCAGCCCACGGTCCAGCGGGGTCCAAGAGACCCAGTACTTC. The full variable domain, rest sourced from reference TRBV9 and TRBJ2-5, is DSGVTQTPKHLITATGQRVTLRCSPRSGDLSVYWYQQSLDQGLQFLIQYYNGEERAKGNILERFSAQQFPDLHSELNLSSLELGDSALYFCASSPRSSGVQETQYFGPGTRLLVL.

The chain carries TRBV19 and TRBJ1-2; D uncertain. V gave up 4 bases and J gave up 5 bases, with 11 bases separating them. There are 13 residues in the CDR3. Germline V gene data show CDR1 as LNHDA and CDR2 as SQIVND (reference sequence). The DNA for the CDR3 is TGTGCCAGTAGTACCAGGAGTTCTTATGGCTACACCTTC. Translation gives CASSTRSSYGYTF.

This chain connects TRBV5-1 to TRBJ2-7; no clear D. The V end was cut by 0 bases, the J end by 2 bases, with 9 bases between. CDR1 is SGHRS, CDR2 YFSETQ, per germline. The CDR3 has 14 amino acids. CDR3 DNA sequence: TGCGCCAGCAGCTTGGGGATAGGTCCCTACGAGCAGTACTTC. Amino acid sequence: CASSLGIGPYEQYF.

This sequence joins TRBV7-3 and TRBJ2-7; D is unresolved. The CDR3 is made up of 12 amino acids. V lost 3 bases and J lost 10, with 13 bases in between. Germline CDR1 SGHTA, CDR2 FQGTGA. As DNA, the CDR3 is TGTGCCAGCAGCTTCCCAGGTTCCGTTCAGTACTTC. Residues: CASSFPGSVQYF.

This clonotype has just a few counts. This chain connects TRBV7-2 to TRBJ2-1; no clear D. CDR3 length equals 13 residues. Germline lookup yields CDR1 SGHTA and CDR2 FQGNSA. Trimming took 2 bases from V and 7 from J, leaving 9 bases between them. CDR3 in DNA: TGTGCCAGCAGCTTATCACGGAGTAATGAGCAGTTCTTC. It yields the protein CASSLSRSNEQFF.

This clonotype came up a few times. The rearrangement links TRBV6-5 to TRBJ1-2; D is unclear. Germline values: CDR1 MNHEY, CDR2 SVGAGI. V gave up 8 bases and J gave up 2 bases, with 15 bases separating them. The CDR3 totals 14 residues. Written as DNA, the CDR3 is TGTGCCAGCGCCAAAACCGCCCTCAACTATGGCTACACCTTC. It is translated as CASAKTALNYGYTF.

This clonotype came up a few times. The J gene is TRBJ2-1, the V gene TRBV5-1; 9 bases map to TRBD2. V trimming: 0 bases; J trimming: 0 bases; junction bases outside the gene matches: 7. CDR1 SGHRS and CDR2 YFSETQ come from the germline V gene. This CDR3 contains 18 residues. The CDR3 DNA is TGCGCCAGCAGCTTGGGAGCCGCGGGGGGGAACTCCTACAATGAGCAGTTCTTC. This codes for CASSLGAAGGNSYNEQFF.

The chain is built from TRBV20-1 and TRBJ1-6, with D uncertain. CDR3 length: 16 amino acids. From germline, CDR1 is DFQATT and CDR2 SNEGSKA (reference sequence). Deletions cut 3 bases from V and 0 bases from J, with 12 bases between. The DNA of the CDR3 is TGCAGTGCTAGTCGATCGGGGAGCTCCTATAATTCACCCCTCCACTTT. The encoded protein is CSASRSGSSYNSPLHF.

The chain joins TRBV12-3 or TRBV12-4 to TRBJ2-7; 7 nucleotides line up with TRBD1. The CDR3 is made up of 15 amino acids. V lost 3 bases, J lost 3 bases, and 8 bases stayed unmatched. The CDR3 protein is CASSFIEGANYEQYF. DNA of the CDR3: TGTGCCAGCAGTTTCATTGAGGGGGCGAACTACGAGCAGTACTTC.

This clonotype came up many times. The V call is TRBV5-1, the J call TRBJ2-1; D unclear. The V and J ends lost 1 base and 6 bases respectively, with 8 bases between them. Germline V gene data show CDR1 as SGHRS and CDR2 as YFSETQ. CDR3 length: 13 amino acids. In nucleotides, the CDR3 is TGCGCCAGCAGCTTGAGCCCCTCCAATGAGCAGTTCTTC. Residues: CASSLSPSNEQFF. Full variable domain (rest looked up from reference TRBV5-1 and TRBJ2-1): KAGVTQTPRYLIKTRGQQVTLSCSPISGHRSVSWYQQTPGQGLQFLFEYFSETQRNKGNFPGRFSGRQFSNSRSEMNVSTLELGDSALYLCASSLSPSNEQFFGPGTRLTVL.

This chain connects TRBV5-6 to TRBJ1-4; D unclear. Germline loops: CDR1 SGHDT, CDR2 YYEEEE. Trimming took off 2 bases at V and 7 bases at J, with 12 bases between the two ends. CDR3 size: 14 residues. CDR3 bases: TGTGCCAGCAGCTTTATCGAACACGTTGAAAAACTGTTTTTT. Encoded protein: CASSFIEHVEKLFF.

This chain uses TRBV6-1 with TRBJ1-2; D unclear. Trimming stripped 3 bases from V and 5 bases from J, with 13 bases between. The CDR3 length is 14 residues. Germline values: CDR1 MNHNS, CDR2 SASEGT. The CDR3 here is CASSDHIPIYGYTF. The DNA of the CDR3 is TGTGCCAGCAGTGACCACATACCCATATATGGCTACACCTTC.

The table lists this clonotype with a few counts. The chain carries TRBV6-1 and TRBJ2-1, with D perhaps assigned TRBD1 or TRBD2 (5 bases each). Germline CDR1 reads MNHNS; CDR2 reads SASEGT. There are 15 residues in the CDR3. CDR3 residues: CVSPGRTPPYNEQFF. CDR3 coding DNA: TGTGTCAGTCCGGGACGGACCCCTCCGTACAATGAGCAGTTCTTC.

The gene calls are TRBV7-2 and TRBJ1-5; a weak D match, TRBD1 (6 bases). The germline V and J ends were trimmed by 1 base and 4 bases, with 14 bases remaining between them. CDR3 size: 16 residues. Germline V CDR1 and CDR2: SGHTA, FQGNSA. In nucleotides, the CDR3 is TGTGCCAGCAGCTTAGGGGGGGGGCAATGGAATCAGCCCCAGCATTTT. This sequence encodes CASSLGGGQWNQPQHF.